The 26 T cell receptor beta chains given below trace back to one sample, sequenced in a study of T cells in Graves' hyperthyroidism and ophthalmopathy. The TCR beta CDR3 regions underwent amplification using RNA transcripts as the source. In the first-round RT-PCR of the TCR CDR3, the HTBI primer set was used. TCRdb reprocessed the multiplex PCR reads via MiXCR and lists one record per CDR3 protein. Of more than 350,000 distinct CDR3 sequences in the sample, 12% to 15% were seen once. Input material: blood. Receptors were obtained from a woman in her sixties with Graves' ophthalmopathy.

V gene TRBV29-1 combines with J gene TRBJ1-1; 8 bases match TRBD1. V lost 6 bases to trimming and J lost 4 bases; unmatched junction nucleotides: 10. CDR3 length: 14 amino acids. In germline, CDR1 is SQVTM, CDR2 ANQGSEA. The CDR3, as DNA: TGCAGCGTCGGAAGGACAGGGATGGGCACTGAAGCTTTCTTT. Amino acids: CSVGRTGMGTEAFF.

V gene TRBV5-1 combines with J gene TRBJ2-7; maybe TRBD1 (6 bases). CDR3 size: 13 residues. Per germline, CDR1 SGHRS and CDR2 YFSETQ. V was clipped by 0 bases and J by 6 bases, with 10 bases between them. CDR3 sequence: CASSLVQGGEQYF. For the CDR3, the DNA is TGCGCCAGCAGCTTGGTACAGGGTGGCGAGCAGTACTTC.

In its sample, this clonotype was seen many times. The chain is built from TRBV2 and TRBJ1-5, with D unclear. Germline lookup yields CDR1 SNHLY and CDR2 FYNNEI. V lost 5 bases and J lost 0, with 11 bases in between. The length of the CDR3 is 15 residues. CDR3 protein: CASSWEPYSNQPQHF. The CDR3 DNA is TGTGCCAGCAGTTGGGAGCCTTATAGCAATCAGCCCCAGCATTTT.

The table lists this clonotype with a few counts. The chain couples TRBV7-2 to TRBJ2-1, with 8 bases aligning to TRBD2. Germline V gives CDR1 SGHTA, CDR2 FQGNSA. Trimming removed 1 base from V and 7 bases from J; junction bases left unmatched: 3. The CDR3 loop spans 14 amino acids. CDR3 DNA: TGTGCCAGCAGCTTAGTAGTAGCGGGGAATGAGCAGTTCTTC. Translated, it gives CASSLVVAGNEQFF. The variable domain in full, completed from reference TRBV7-2 and TRBJ2-1, reads GAGVSQSPSNKVTEKGKDVELRCDPISGHTALYWYRQSLGQGLEFLIYFQGNSAPDKSGLPSDRFSAERTGGSVSTLTIQRTQQEDSAVYLCASSLVVAGNEQFFGPGTRLTVL.

Regarding this clonotype: A much larger clone lies a single base off, so this may be a read error. The V call is TRBV28, the J call TRBJ1-3; tentative D call: TRBD1 (6 bases). This CDR3 has 14 residues. Germline-derived CDR1 and CDR2 are MDHEN and SYDVKM. The CDR3 region has the DNA TGTGCCAGCAGTTTACAGGGGCTTGGAGACACCATATATTTT. The encoded protein is CASSLQGLGDTIYF.

At least ten counts were recorded for this clonotype. The chain is built from TRBV3-1 and TRBJ2-1, with D possibly TRBD2 on 6 matching bases. The CDR3 runs 17 residues. V was trimmed by 0 bases and J by 1 base, leaving 13 bases between them. Germline CDR1 reads LGHDT; CDR2 reads YNNKEL (reference sequence). The CDR3 here is CASSQDWGGTSYNEQFF. The CDR3 DNA reads as TGTGCCAGCAGCCAAGATTGGGGCGGGACTTCCTACAATGAGCAGTTCTTC.

In this sample, this clonotype turned up a few times. The CDR3 DNA reads as TGTGCCAGTAGGCAAGGGGGGACTAGCGGGATAAATGAGCAGTTCTTC. Amino acid sequence: CASRQGGTSGINEQFF. This chain joins TRBV19 and TRBJ2-1; 13 nucleotides match TRBD2. CDR3 length equals 16 residues. After removal of 6 bases from V and 7 bases from J, the junction contained 9 bases not matched to a gene. Looked up from germline, CDR1 is LNHDA and CDR2 is SQIVND (reference sequence). The full variable domain, rest sourced from reference TRBV19 and TRBJ2-1, is DGGITQSPKYLFRKEGQNVTLSCEQNLNHDAMYWYRQDPGQGLRLIYYSQIVNDFQKGDIAEGYSVSREKKESFPLTVTSAQKNPTAFYLCASRQGGTSGINEQFFGPGTRLTVL.

This clonotype has ten or more counts. The chain couples TRBV7-6 to TRBJ1-1, with D possibly TRBD1 on 6 matching bases. The CDR3 has 16 amino acids. Germline loops: CDR1 SGHVS, CDR2 FNYEAQ. Between the trimmed V and J ends, which lost 5 bases and 1 base, there was a span of 17 bases. The DNA of the CDR3 is TGTGCCAGCAGCCCAGGGGTGGGGCGGAAGAACACTGAAGCTTTCTTT. Translation gives CASSPGVGRKNTEAFF.

This clonotype appeared a few times. A much more abundant neighbour one base away suggests this may be a read error. The V gene is TRBV6-2 or TRBV6-3, the J gene TRBJ2-3; D unclear. This CDR3 region has 15 residues. The germline CDR1 and CDR2 sequences are MNHEY and SVGEGT. CDR3 bases: TGTGCCAGCAGTCCGCTTGAGCTTAGCACAAATACGCAGTATTTT. Protein sequence: CASSPLELSTNTQYF.

In its sample, this clonotype was seen once. The chain employs TRBV28 and TRBJ2-1; 15 bases are a match to TRBD2. The J segment lost 6 bases and the V segment lost 3 bases, leaving 9 bases of the junction unmatched. This CDR3 region has 18 residues. Germline V gene data show CDR1 as MDHEN and CDR2 as SYDVKM. This CDR3 is CASSFNSGLAGGVNEQFF. The DNA of the CDR3 is TGTGCCAGCAGTTTTAATAGTGGACTAGCGGGAGGGGTCAATGAGCAGTTCTTC.

The chain links TRBV5-1 to TRBJ2-2; 16 bases agree with TRBD2. The CDR3 has 19 residues. V shed 0 bases, J shed 6 bases, and the junction held 8 bases outside the gene matches. The V gene's germline CDR1 is SGHRS and CDR2 YFSETQ. The CDR3 spells CASSLVPGTSGRAAGELFF. The CDR3 nucleotides are TGCGCCAGCAGCTTGGTCCCCGGGACTAGCGGGAGGGCCGCCGGGGAGCTGTTTTTT.

This clonotype was seen repeatedly, ten times or more. V is TRBV2 and J is TRBJ2-5; 8 bases agree with TRBD1. Germline V CDR1 and CDR2: SNHLY, FYNNEI. The CDR3 loop spans 14 amino acids. V trimming: 1 base; J trimming: 5 bases; junction bases outside the gene matches: 3. The CDR3 region is CASSEDRGYETQYF. Written as DNA, the CDR3 is TGTGCCAGCAGTGAAGACAGGGGGTACGAGACCCAGTACTTC. The complete variable domain, with remaining parts taken from reference TRBV2 and TRBJ2-5, reads EPEVTQTPSHQVTQMGQEVILRCVPISNHLYFYWYRQILGQKVEFLVSFYNNEISEKSEIFDDQFSVERPDGSNFTLKIRSTKLEDSAMYFCASSEDRGYETQYFGPGTRLLVL.

The rearrangement joins TRBV12-3 or TRBV12-4 to TRBJ2-2, with 7 bases that match TRBD1. The CDR3 is 16 residues long. The V and J ends lost 3 bases and 3 bases, in that order; junction bases with no gene match: 7. The CDR3 DNA is TGTGCCAGCAGTTTGGGGGACAGAATGTACACCGGGGAGCTGTTTTTT. Protein: CASSLGDRMYTGELFF.

This sequence joins TRBV5-1 and TRBJ1-2, with 10 bases that match TRBD1. J gave up 2 bases and V 4 bases, and 5 bases lay outside the gene matches. The CDR3 contains 15 residues. CDR1 is SGHRS and CDR2 is YFSETQ in the germline V gene. The CDR3 is CASSPRTGGNYGYTF. CDR3 in DNA: TGCGCCAGCAGCCCGCGGACAGGGGGAAACTATGGCTACACCTTC.

The chain is built from TRBV7-2 and TRBJ2-5; the match to TRBD2 covers 8 bases. Germline V gene sequence: CDR1 SGHTA, CDR2 FQGNSA. The CDR3 contains 15 residues. The V gene end was trimmed by 3 bases and the J gene end by 1 base; junction bases not matched to a gene: 4. Here the CDR3 DNA reads TGTGCCAGCAGCTTCGTTACTAGCGGCCAAGAGACCCAGTACTTC. Translation gives CASSFVTSGQETQYF.

In this sample, this clonotype turned up many times. This chain links TRBV6-1 with TRBJ1-1; D may be TRBD1 (6 bases). Germline CDR1 reads MNHNS; CDR2 reads SASEGT. Between the trimmed V and J ends, which lost 5 bases and 1 base, there was a span of 17 bases. The CDR3 runs to 16 residues. In nucleotides, the CDR3 is TGTGCCAGCAGTTCGTATGTGAGGGGGGAGAACACTGAAGCTTTCTTT. Translating gives CASSSYVRGENTEAFF.

This clonotype was picked up many times. The chain carries TRBV20-1 and TRBJ2-3, with D perhaps TRBD1 (6 bases). V was trimmed by 2 bases and J by 3 bases, leaving 27 bases between them. CDR1 and CDR2 from the germline V gene are DFQATT and SNEGSKA (reference sequence). This CDR3 contains 19 residues. The chain's CDR3 is CSARPHLARGGIGTDTQYF. CDR3 bases: TGCAGTGCTAGACCCCACTTAGCCAGGGGTGGGATAGGTACAGATACGCAGTATTTT.

Ten or more counts support this clonotype. The J gene is TRBJ2-5, the V gene TRBV12-5; TRBD2 agrees at 7 bases. The CDR3 consists of 11 residues. The ends lost 5 bases at V and 14 bases at J; junction bases unmatched: 8. Germline CDR1 is LGHNT and CDR2 is FRNRAP. CDR3 amino acids: CASGTEREGYF. CDR3 nucleotide sequence: TGTGCTAGTGGTACCGAGAGGGAGGGCTACTTC.

The rearrangement uses TRBV24-1 and TRBJ2-1; 7 bases are shared with TRBD2. The germline V gene encodes CDR1 KGHDR and CDR2 SFDVKD. CDR3 length: 20 amino acids. The trim removed 3 bases at V and 4 bases at J, leaving 20 bases unmatched. This CDR3 is CATSDASGNEVREKYNEQFF. CDR3 coding DNA: TGTGCCACCAGTGATGCGAGCGGGAACGAAGTAAGGGAGAAGTACAATGAGCAGTTCTTC.

This clonotype was detected ten times or more. The gene calls are TRBV7-9 and TRBJ2-4; TRBD1 matches at 8 bases. V lost 4 bases to trimming and J lost 0 bases; unmatched junction nucleotides: 14. From germline, CDR1 is SEHNR and CDR2 FQNEAQ (reference sequence). The CDR3 sequence is 19 residues long. Here the CDR3 reads CASSSTGATAALAKNIQYF. CDR3 coding DNA: TGTGCCAGCAGCTCGACAGGGGCCACCGCTGCTCTAGCCAAAAACATTCAGTACTTC. Complete variable domain (other parts from reference TRBV7-9 and TRBJ2-4): DTGVSQNPRHKITKRGQNVTFRCDPISEHNRLYWYRQTLGQGPEFLTYFQNEAQLEKSRLLSDRFSAERPKGSFSTLEIQRTEQGDSAMYLCASSSTGATAALAKNIQYFGAGTRLSVL.

The rearrangement joins TRBV7-2 to TRBJ2-7; D gene unclear. Germline values: CDR1 SGHTA, CDR2 FQGNSA. CDR3 length: 15 amino acids. V was clipped by 1 base and J by 2 bases, with 12 bases between them. CDR3 bases: TGTGCCAGCAGCTTAGTACCGGGCCACCCCTACGAGCAGTACTTC. This gives the protein CASSLVPGHPYEQYF.

The V and J genes are TRBV2 and TRBJ2-3, with TRBD2 matching over 14 bases. V was pared by 7 bases and J by 4 bases, with 10 bases of the junction left unmatched. CDR1 is SNHLY, CDR2 FYNNEI, per germline. The CDR3 is 17 amino acids. The CDR3 loop reads CASTRTSGRSEPDTQYF. CDR3 nucleotides: TGTGCCAGCACCAGGACTAGCGGGAGGAGCGAGCCAGATACGCAGTATTTT.

This clonotype was counted ten times or more. The V call is TRBV20-1, the J call TRBJ2-1; 9 positions agree with TRBD2. CDR1 is DFQATT, CDR2 SNEGSKA, per germline (reference sequence). V was pared by 1 base and J by 6 bases, with 13 bases of the junction left unmatched. The CDR3 loop spans 17 amino acids. The CDR3 loop is CSARARIAGANLNEQFF. CDR3 DNA sequence: TGCAGTGCTAGAGCAAGGATAGCGGGAGCCAACCTCAATGAGCAGTTCTTC.

This clonotype was detected ten times or more. The V gene is TRBV28, the J gene TRBJ2-7, with a tentative D call TRBD2 (5 bases). With 2 bases removed from V and 3 bases from J, the gap between germline ends came to 11 bases. CDR1 and CDR2 from the germline V gene are MDHEN and SYDVKM. There are 14 residues in the CDR3. The CDR3 spells CASSLPPGSYEQYF. The CDR3 DNA is TGTGCCAGCAGTTTACCCCCGGGGAGCTACGAGCAGTACTTC.

This clonotype was recorded at least ten times. V gene TRBV14 combines with J gene TRBJ1-1; perhaps TRBD1 as D (5 bases). Germline V gene sequence: CDR1 SGHDN, CDR2 FVKESK. The CDR3 consists of 15 residues. V lost 2 bases, J lost 0 bases, and 10 bases lay in between. CDR3 DNA: TGTGCCAGCAGCCAATTTGGGGGTGTGAACACTGAAGCTTTCTTT. It yields the protein CASSQFGGVNTEAFF.

The V gene is TRBV18, the J gene TRBJ2-2, with 7 bases that match TRBD2. The germline V gene has CDR1 KGHSH and CDR2 LQKENI. V shed 1 base and J 7 bases; nucleotides not matched to a gene: 6. The CDR3 contains 15 residues. The CDR3 loop reads CASSPLGGGGGELFF. As DNA, the CDR3 is TGTGCCAGCTCACCACTCGGCGGGGGAGGCGGGGAGCTGTTTTTT.